The 9 T cell receptor beta chains presented below share a single source sample, sequenced in a study of T cell repertoires in cytomegalovirus infection. TCRdb re-called the reads through MiXCR, storing one row per CDR3 protein. The sample has approximately 160,000 distinct CDR3 sequences, 15% to 20% seen once. The sequencing sample was made of CD8+ T cells from PBMCs. Receptor source: a human donor in good health (CMV status not recorded). Some clones in this sample may be carry-over from other donors' samples.

This clonotype turned up a few times. The chain links TRBV7-9 to TRBJ2-7; D gene uncertain. V dropped 5 bases and J dropped 7 bases, with 12 bases sitting between them. This CDR3 contains 12 residues. Germline CDR1 and CDR2: SEHNR and FQNEAQ (reference sequence). The DNA of the CDR3 is TGTGCCAGCAGCCGGAACGTTCGGGAGCAGTACTTC. Protein: CASSRNVREQYF.

The chain employs TRBV7-3 and TRBJ2-2, with 14 bases matching TRBD2. Germline CDR1 is SGHTA and CDR2 is FQGTGA. The CDR3 has 17 amino acids. J gave up 4 bases and V 5 bases, and 6 bases lay outside the gene matches. The CDR3 region is CASSLTSGGAFTGELFF. DNA of the CDR3: TGTGCCAGCAGCCTGACTAGCGGGGGGGCTTTCACCGGGGAGCTGTTTTTT.

This clonotype was counted a few times. The chain has TRBV7-9 and TRBJ2-1; TRBD2 agrees at 11 bases. Losses at the gene ends were 5 bases for V and 5 bases for J; bases not matched to a gene: 11. Per the germline V gene, CDR1 is SEHNR and CDR2 is FQNEAQ (reference sequence). The CDR3 runs 17 residues. The CDR3 loop is CASSANLGLAEDNEQFF. CDR3 nucleotides: TGTGCCAGCAGCGCAAATTTGGGACTAGCGGAAGACAATGAGCAGTTCTTC.

This clonotype was counted ten times or more. V is TRBV7-6 and J is TRBJ2-1; 12 nucleotides align to TRBD2. Germline lookup yields CDR1 SGHVS and CDR2 FNYEAQ. V dropped 5 bases and J dropped 7; count of bases not matched to a gene: 6. The CDR3 loop spans 15 amino acids. The DNA of the CDR3 is TGTGCCAGCAGCGGCCTAGCGGGAGGGCCTAATGAGCAGTTCTTC. Its protein product is CASSGLAGGPNEQFF.

This clonotype was counted only a few times. The V and J genes are TRBV7-6 and TRBJ2-1; D might be TRBD2 (6 bases). This CDR3 is 15 amino acids long. V shed 5 bases and J shed 0 bases, with 11 bases lying between them. Germline CDR1 is SGHVS and CDR2 is FNYEAQ. CDR3 residues: CASSARTISYNEQFF. In nucleotides, the CDR3 is TGTGCCAGCAGCGCGCGGACTATCTCCTACAATGAGCAGTTCTTC.

The chain carries TRBV5-6 and TRBJ2-1; 7 positions agree with TRBD2. Germline CDR1 is SGHDT and CDR2 is YYEEEE. V was clipped by 2 bases and J by 5 bases; unmatched bases: 16. This CDR3 has 18 amino acids. The CDR3 loop reads CASSLARVTGGHNNEQFF. CDR3 in DNA: TGTGCCAGCAGCTTAGCCAGGGTGACGGGAGGACACAACAATGAGCAGTTCTTC.

This clonotype was picked up one time. This sequence may be a read error, since a much larger clone differs from it by one base. The chain joins TRBV7-2 to TRBJ2-7, with 13 bases matching TRBD2. Trimming at V came to 2 bases and at J to 6 bases, leaving 13 bases not matched to a gene. Germline loops: CDR1 SGHTA, CDR2 FQGNSA. The length of the CDR3 is 18 residues. The CDR3 loop is CASSLRTSGSKLGSEQYF. The CDR3 nucleotides are TGTGCCAGCAGCTTAAGGACTAGCGGGAGTAAACTAGGTAGCGAGCAGTACTTC.

The CDR3 DNA reads as TGTGCCAGCAGTACCCTGTGGGGGCAATTAAACAATGAGCAGTTCTTC. Protein product: CASSTLWGQLNNEQFF. V and J are TRBV6-2 or TRBV6-3 and TRBJ2-1, with D possibly being TRBD1 (6 bases). This CDR3 has 16 amino acids. Germline lookup yields CDR1 MNHEY and CDR2 SVGEGT. V lost 5 bases to trimming and J lost 5 bases, with 19 bases between them.

The chain employs TRBV2 and TRBJ2-7; D may be TRBD1 (5 bases). Germline V gene data show CDR1 as SNHLY and CDR2 as FYNNEI. This CDR3 has 13 residues. Trimming took off 11 bases at V and 0 bases at J, with 14 bases between the two ends. CDR3 region: CALGALSSYEQYF. Written as DNA, the CDR3 is TGTGCCCTTGGGGCCTTATCCTCCTACGAGCAGTACTTC. Full variable domain (rest looked up from reference TRBV2 and TRBJ2-7): EPEVTQTPSHQVTQMGQEVILRCVPISNHLYFYWYRQILGQKVEFLVSFYNNEISEKSEIFDDQFSVERPDGSNFTLKIRSTKLEDSAMYFCALGALSSYEQYFGPGTRLTVT.